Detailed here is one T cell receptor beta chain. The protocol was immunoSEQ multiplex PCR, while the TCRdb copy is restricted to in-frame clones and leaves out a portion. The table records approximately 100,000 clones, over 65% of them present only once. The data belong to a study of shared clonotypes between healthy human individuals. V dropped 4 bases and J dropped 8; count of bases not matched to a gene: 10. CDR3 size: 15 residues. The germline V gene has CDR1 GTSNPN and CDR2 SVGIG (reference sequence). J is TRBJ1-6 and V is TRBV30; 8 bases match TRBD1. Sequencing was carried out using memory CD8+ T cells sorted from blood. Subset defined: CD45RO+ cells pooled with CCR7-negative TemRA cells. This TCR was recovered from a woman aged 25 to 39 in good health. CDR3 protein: CAWMPRTGQYSPLHF. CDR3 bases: TGTGCCTGGATGCCCCGGACAGGGCAGTATTCACCCCTCCACTTT.